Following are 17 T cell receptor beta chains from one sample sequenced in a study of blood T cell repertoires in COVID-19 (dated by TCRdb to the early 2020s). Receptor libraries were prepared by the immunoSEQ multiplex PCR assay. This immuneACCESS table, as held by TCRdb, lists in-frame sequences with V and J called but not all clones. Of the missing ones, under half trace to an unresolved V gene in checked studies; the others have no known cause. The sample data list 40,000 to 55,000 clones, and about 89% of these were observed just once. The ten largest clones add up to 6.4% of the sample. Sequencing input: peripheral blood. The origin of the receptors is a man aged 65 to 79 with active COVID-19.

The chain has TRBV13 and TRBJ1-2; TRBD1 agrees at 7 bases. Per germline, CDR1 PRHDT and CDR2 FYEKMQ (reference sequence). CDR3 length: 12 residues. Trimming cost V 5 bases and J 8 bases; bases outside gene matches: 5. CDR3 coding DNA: TGTGCCAGCAGCGAGGACAGGAGGGGCTACACCTTC. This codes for CASSEDRRGYTF.

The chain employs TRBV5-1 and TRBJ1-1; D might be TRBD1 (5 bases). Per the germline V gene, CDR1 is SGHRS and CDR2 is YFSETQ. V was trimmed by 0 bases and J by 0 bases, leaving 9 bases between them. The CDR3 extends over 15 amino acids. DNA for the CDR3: TGCGCCAGCAGCTTGGTTAAGGGGTTGAACACTGAAGCTTTCTTT. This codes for CASSLVKGLNTEAFF.

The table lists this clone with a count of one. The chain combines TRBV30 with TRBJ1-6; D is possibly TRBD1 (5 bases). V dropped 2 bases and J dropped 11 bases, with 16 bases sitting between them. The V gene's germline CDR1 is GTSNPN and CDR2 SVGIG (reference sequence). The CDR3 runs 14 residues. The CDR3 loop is CAWSFGGGLAPLHF. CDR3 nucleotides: TGTGCCTGGAGTTTTGGGGGAGGTCTTGCACCCCTCCACTTT.

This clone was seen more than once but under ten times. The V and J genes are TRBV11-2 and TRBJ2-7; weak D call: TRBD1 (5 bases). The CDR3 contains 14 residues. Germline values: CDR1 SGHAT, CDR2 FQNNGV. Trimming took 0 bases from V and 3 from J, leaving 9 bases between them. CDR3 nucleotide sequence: TGTGCCAGCAGCTTAGATCACGGACACTACGAGCAGTACTTC. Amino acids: CASSLDHGHYEQYF.

The CDR3 bases are TGTGCCAGCAGCAGTTCAGGCACACGCTCCTACAATGAGCAGTTCTTC. As protein: CASSSSGTRSYNEQFF. The chain employs TRBV28 and TRBJ2-1; D unresolved. This CDR3 is 16 amino acids long. Germline V lookup: CDR1 MDHEN, CDR2 SYDVKM. Deletions cut 6 bases from V and 0 bases from J, with 15 bases between.

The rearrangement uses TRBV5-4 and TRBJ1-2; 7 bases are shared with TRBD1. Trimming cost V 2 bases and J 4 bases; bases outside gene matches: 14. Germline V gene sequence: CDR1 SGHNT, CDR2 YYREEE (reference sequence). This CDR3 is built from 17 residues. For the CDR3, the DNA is TGTGCCAGCAGCTTAGTCGGAGGAGGGGGCGCTTTCTATGGCTACACCTTC. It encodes CASSLVGGGGAFYGYTF.

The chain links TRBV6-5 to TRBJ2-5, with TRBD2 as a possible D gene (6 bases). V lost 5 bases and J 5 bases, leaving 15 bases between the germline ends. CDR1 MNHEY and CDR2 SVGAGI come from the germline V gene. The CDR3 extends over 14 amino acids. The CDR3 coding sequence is TGTGCCAGCAGTATTATGGGCGGGGTGGAGACCCAGTACTTC. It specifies CASSIMGGVETQYF.

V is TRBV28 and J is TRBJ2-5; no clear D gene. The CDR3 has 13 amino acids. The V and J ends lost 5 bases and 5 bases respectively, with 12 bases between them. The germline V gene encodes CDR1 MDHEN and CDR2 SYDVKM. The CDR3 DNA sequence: TGTGCCAGCAGTCAAGACTTCTTTGAGACCCAGTACTTC. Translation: CASSQDFFETQYF.

This CDR3 reads CASSFIGRVEELFF. In DNA form, the CDR3 reads TGTGCCAGCAGTTTTATTGGCAGGGTGGAGGAGCTGTTTTTT. This chain connects TRBV27 to TRBJ2-2, with TRBD1 as a possible D gene (5 bases). CDR1 is MNHEY and CDR2 is SMNVEV in the germline V gene (reference sequence). The CDR3 covers 14 residues. The ends were cut back, 3 bases at V and 10 bases at J, with 15 bases in the middle.

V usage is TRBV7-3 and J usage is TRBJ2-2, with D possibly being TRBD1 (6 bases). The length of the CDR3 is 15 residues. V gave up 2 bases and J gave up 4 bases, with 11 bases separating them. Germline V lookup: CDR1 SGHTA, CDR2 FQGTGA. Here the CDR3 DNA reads TGTGCCAGCAGCTTAGGGCAGGGGAGCACCGGGGAGCTGTTTTTT. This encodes CASSLGQGSTGELFF. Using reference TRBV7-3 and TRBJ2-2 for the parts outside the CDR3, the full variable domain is GAGVSQTPSNKVTEKGKYVELRCDPISGHTALYWYRQSLGQGPEFLIYFQGTGAADDSGLPNDRFFAVRPEGSVSTLKIQRTERGDSAVYLCASSLGQGSTGELFFGEGSRLTVL.

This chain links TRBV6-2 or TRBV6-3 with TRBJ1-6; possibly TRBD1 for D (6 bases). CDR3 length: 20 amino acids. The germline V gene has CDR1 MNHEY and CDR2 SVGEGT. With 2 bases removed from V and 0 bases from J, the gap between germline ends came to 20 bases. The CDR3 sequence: CASSYRDMMASSSYNSPLHF. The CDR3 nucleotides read TGTGCCAGCAGTTACAGGGACATGATGGCCAGTAGCTCCTATAATTCACCCCTCCACTTT.

The DNA for the CDR3 is TGCGCCAGCAGTCCGGGACAGGGAAATGAAAAACTGTTTTTT. Translated, it gives CASSPGQGNEKLFF. V is TRBV10-1 and J is TRBJ1-4, with 9 bases aligning to TRBD1. After removal of 5 bases from V and 5 bases from J, the junction contained 3 bases not matched to a gene. The CDR3 contains 14 residues. Germline V gene lookup returns CDR1 WNHNN and CDR2 SYGVQD (reference sequence).

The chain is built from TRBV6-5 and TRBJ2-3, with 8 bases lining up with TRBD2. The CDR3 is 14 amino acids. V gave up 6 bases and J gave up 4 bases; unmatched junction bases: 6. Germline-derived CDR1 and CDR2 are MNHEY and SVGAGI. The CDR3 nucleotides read TGTGCCAGCAGAGAGGGCGGGGGGTCAGATACGCAGTATTTT. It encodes CASREGGGSDTQYF.

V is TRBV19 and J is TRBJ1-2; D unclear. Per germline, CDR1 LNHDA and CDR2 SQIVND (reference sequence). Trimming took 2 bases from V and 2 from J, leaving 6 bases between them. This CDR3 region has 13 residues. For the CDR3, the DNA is TGTGCCAGTAGTATAAAAATAAACTATGGCTACACCTTC. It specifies CASSIKINYGYTF.

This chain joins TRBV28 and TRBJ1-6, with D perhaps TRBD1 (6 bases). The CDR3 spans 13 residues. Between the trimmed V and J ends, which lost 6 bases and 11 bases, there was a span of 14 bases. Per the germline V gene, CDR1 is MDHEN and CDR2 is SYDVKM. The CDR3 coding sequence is TGTGCCAGCAGGGTAGGGACAACACCACCCCTCCACTTT. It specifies CASRVGTTPPLHF.

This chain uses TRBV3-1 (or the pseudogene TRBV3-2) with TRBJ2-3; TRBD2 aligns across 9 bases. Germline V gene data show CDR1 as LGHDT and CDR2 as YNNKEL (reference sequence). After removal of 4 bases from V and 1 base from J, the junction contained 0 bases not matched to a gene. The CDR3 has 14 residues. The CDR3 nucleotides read TGTGCCAGCAGCCTAGCGGGGGGCACAGATACGCAGTATTTT. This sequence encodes CASSLAGGTDTQYF.

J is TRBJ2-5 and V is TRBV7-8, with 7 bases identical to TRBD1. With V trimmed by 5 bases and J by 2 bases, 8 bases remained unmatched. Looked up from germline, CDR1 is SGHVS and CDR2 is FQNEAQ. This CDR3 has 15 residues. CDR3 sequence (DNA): TGTGCCAGCAGCCGAAGACAGGGTCAGCAAGAGACCCAGTACTTC. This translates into CASSRRQGQQETQYF.